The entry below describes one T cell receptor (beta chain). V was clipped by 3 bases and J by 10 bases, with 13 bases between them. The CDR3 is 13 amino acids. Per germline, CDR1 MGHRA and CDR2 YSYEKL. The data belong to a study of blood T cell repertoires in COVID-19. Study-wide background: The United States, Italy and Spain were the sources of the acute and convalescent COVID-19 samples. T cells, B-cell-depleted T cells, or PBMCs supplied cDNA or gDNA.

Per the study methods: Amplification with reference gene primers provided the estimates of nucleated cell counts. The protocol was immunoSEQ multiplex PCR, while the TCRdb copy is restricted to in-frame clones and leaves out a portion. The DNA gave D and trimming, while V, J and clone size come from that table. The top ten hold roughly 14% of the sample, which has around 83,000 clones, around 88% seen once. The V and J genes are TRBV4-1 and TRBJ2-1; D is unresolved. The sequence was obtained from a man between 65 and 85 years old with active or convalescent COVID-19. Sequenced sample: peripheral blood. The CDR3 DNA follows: TGCGCCAGCAGCCAGACCCCCTCCGGGGAGCAGTTCTTC. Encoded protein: CASSQTPSGEQFF.